The present TCR beta chain was sequenced within a study of naive and memory T cell subsets. Whole-study results and caveats: In CD4 and CD8 cells, diversity dropped from naive through EMRA.

Alpha and beta libraries were amplified separately from the second PCR onward. Sequential positive selection took CD4 T cells first, then CD8 T cells. Cells stained for CD3, CD4, CD8, CD45RA and CD27 were sorted into four subsets. Two oligonucleotides, mixed equimolar, formed the beta constant-region primer covering TRBC1 and TRBC2. The ligated cDNA underwent four PCR rounds using SP2 and nested alpha and beta constant-region primers. TCRdb itself ran the UMI-ligation and nested PCR reads through MiXCR, one entry per CDR3 protein. The table lists some 31,000 distinct CDR3 sequences, around 18% of them singletons. From germline, CDR1 is SGDLS and CDR2 YYNGEE. Trimming took off 0 bases at V and 2 bases at J, with 12 bases between the two ends. The CDR3 totals 15 residues. This clonotype was counted only a few times. Antigen unknown.

The sample consisted of effector memory CD4+ T cells from blood. Subset given: effector memory, CD45RA- CD27-. This chain connects TRBV9 to TRBJ2-7; D is ambiguous. This receptor was obtained from a human donor in good health. The CDR3 region is CASSVGTATTYEQYF. The CDR3, as DNA: TGTGCCAGCAGCGTAGGAACAGCAACCACCTACGAGCAGTACTTC.